The next 29 T cell receptor beta chains were all read from a single sample in a study of beta chain features in type 1 diabetes. General study results and limits: Moderately but significantly shorter TCRB CDR3s were found in Type 1 diabetes patients in all four CD4+ subsets.

Their specific antigens are unknown. Sequenced material consisted of expressed TCRB transcripts (all of the isolated RNA was reverse transcribed). The assay was immunoSEQ multiplex PCR, and TCRdb's table has in-frame clones only and misses some. The data contain about 660,000 clones, more than 12% of them singletons. Sequencing was done on a sample of naive CD4+ T cells from blood. These receptors were obtained from a man aged 18-30 years with type 1 diabetes.

The gene calls are TRBV7-2 and TRBJ2-1; TRBD1 agrees at 11 bases. The germline gives CDR1 SGHTA, CDR2 FQGNSA. The length of the CDR3 is 14 residues. Trimming cost V 4 bases and J 10 bases; bases outside gene matches: 6. The CDR3 spells CASSSGTGGGEQFF. Here the CDR3 DNA reads TGTGCCAGCAGCTCCGGGACAGGGGGTGGAGAGCAGTTCTTC.

This chain's CDR3 is CSAPSPVEYF. The DNA for the CDR3 is TGCAGTGCTCCTAGCCCAGTGGAGTACTTC. This chain uses TRBV20-1 with TRBJ2-7; D possibly corresponds to TRBD2 (5 bases). With 5 bases removed from V and 11 bases from J, the gap between germline ends came to 13 bases. The CDR3 loop spans 10 amino acids. CDR1 is DFQATT, CDR2 SNEGSKA, per germline (reference sequence).

The J gene is TRBJ2-2, the V gene TRBV6-6; the match to TRBD2 covers 11 bases. V was clipped by 5 bases and J by 4 bases; unmatched bases: 3. The CDR3 spans 15 residues. CDR1 and CDR2 (germline): MNHNY, SVGAGI (reference sequence). This chain's CDR3 is CASSPTSGGTGELFF. As DNA, the CDR3 is TGTGCCAGCAGTCCCACTAGCGGGGGCACCGGGGAGCTGTTTTTT.

The chain combines TRBV5-1 with TRBJ2-1, with D perhaps TRBD1 or TRBD2 (5 bases each). The ends were cut back, 0 bases at V and 5 bases at J, with 12 bases in the middle. CDR1 and CDR2 (germline): SGHRS, YFSETQ. This CDR3 contains 15 residues. The CDR3 sequence is CASSLEPGPNNEQFF. Here the CDR3 DNA reads TGCGCCAGCAGCTTGGAACCGGGACCCAACAATGAGCAGTTCTTC.

This clone was seen more than once but under ten times. J is TRBJ2-5 and V is TRBV28; D ambiguous. TRBJ2-7 explains the end of the DNA better; the J call may be wrong. The CDR3 is made up of 11 amino acids. The germline V gene encodes CDR1 MDHEN and CDR2 SYDVKM. CDR3: CASSFEYEQYF. CDR3 coding DNA: TGTGCCAGCAGTTTCGAATACGAGCAGTACTTC.

This clone occurred a few times. The chain carries TRBV7-9 and TRBJ2-2; D gene unclear. Looked up from germline, CDR1 is SEHNR and CDR2 is FQNEAQ (reference sequence). V lost 7 bases and J lost 5, with 14 bases in between. This CDR3 has 14 amino acids. As DNA, the CDR3 is TGTGCCAGCACAGGTGGCCCAATTACCGGGGAGCTGTTTTTT. Translated: CASTGGPITGELFF.

This clone was seen a few times. The chain carries TRBV2 and TRBJ2-1, with D unclear. The V gene's germline CDR1 is SNHLY and CDR2 FYNNEI. The CDR3 has 15 amino acids. Trimming removed 4 bases from V and 1 base from J, with 11 bases in between. Here the CDR3 reads CASSGGTRSYNEQFF. CDR3 DNA: TGTGCCAGCAGTGGGGGTACCCGTTCCTACAATGAGCAGTTCTTC.

This clone showed up just a few times. The chain couples TRBV9 to TRBJ2-1, with TRBD2 matching 10 bases. The CDR3 length is 15 residues. After removal of 2 bases from V and 6 bases from J, the junction contained 5 bases not matched to a gene. Germline V lookup: CDR1 SGDLS, CDR2 YYNGEE. CDR3 nucleotides: TGTGCCAGCAGCGTCCTTAGCGGGGGGACCAATGAGCAGTTCTTC. This codes for CASSVLSGGTNEQFF.

This clone was counted a few times. The identical CDR3 is also encoded by other nucleotide sequences in the sample. The chain combines TRBV7-3 with TRBJ2-6; D is ambiguous. Trimming left V 4 bases short and J 0 bases short, with 1 base between. The CDR3 is made up of 13 amino acids. Germline CDR1 SGHTA, CDR2 FQGTGA. The CDR3 sequence: CASSSSGANVLTF. In DNA form, the CDR3 reads TGTGCCAGCAGCTCCTCTGGGGCCAACGTCCTGACTTTC.

The rearrangement joins TRBV2 to TRBJ2-3; D is undetermined. Trimming cost V 5 bases and J 13 bases, with 25 bases left between them. The V gene's germline CDR1 is SNHLY and CDR2 FYNNEI. The CDR3 totals 15 residues. The CDR3 here is CASSPERQDPSIKYF. The DNA of the CDR3 is TGTGCCAGCAGTCCCGAGAGGCAAGACCCCTCCATTAAGTATTTT.

The CDR3 sequence: CASSSRTVYEQYF. The CDR3 nucleotides are TGTGCCAGCAGTTCTAGGACAGTTTACGAGCAGTACTTC. The chain uses TRBV6-5 and TRBJ2-7; weak D call: TRBD1 (6 bases). The germline gives CDR1 MNHEY, CDR2 SVGAGI. The V end was cut by 4 bases, the J end by 4 bases, with 11 bases between. This CDR3 comprises 13 residues.

The V call is TRBV30, the J call TRBJ1-5; D possibly corresponds to TRBD1 (6 bases). Germline CDR1 is GTSNPN and CDR2 is SVGIG (reference sequence). The CDR3 spans 13 residues. Trimming took 0 bases from V and 7 from J, leaving 10 bases between them. The CDR3 region is CAWSVGGPQPQHF. The CDR3 DNA is TGTGCCTGGAGTGTCGGGGGGCCCCAGCCCCAGCATTTT.

This chain joins TRBV28 and TRBJ2-7; a weak D match, TRBD1 (5 bases). This CDR3 region has 14 residues. The V end lost 3 bases, the J end lost 2 bases, and 11 bases lay between the germline ends. The germline gives CDR1 MDHEN, CDR2 SYDVKM. In DNA, the CDR3 is TGTGCCAGCAGTTTTCTCAGGGATACCTACGAGCAGTACTTC. Its protein is CASSFLRDTYEQYF.

This clone was counted between two and nine times. This sequence joins TRBV7-8 and TRBJ1-6; the D gene is possibly TRBD1 (6 bases). V was shortened by 1 base and J by 6 bases, with 16 bases between the two germline ends. Germline CDR1 reads SGHVS; CDR2 reads FQNEAQ. This CDR3 contains 17 residues. CDR3 coding DNA: TGTGCCAGCAGCTTAGAATGGGTGGGGGCGACTAATTCACCCCTCCACTTT. This gives the protein CASSLEWVGATNSPLHF.

This clone appeared a few times. The chain combines TRBV30 with TRBJ2-1, with D unclear. The CDR3 has 17 residues. Between the trimmed V and J ends, which lost 0 bases and 5 bases, there was a span of 20 bases. Germline assignment: CDR1 GTSNPN and CDR2 SVGIG (reference sequence). The CDR3 DNA follows: TGTGCCTGGAGTGTATACCGCGGCGGCCCCCTAGACAATGAGCAGTTCTTC. This translates into CAWSVYRGGPLDNEQFF. The full variable domain, with the rest looked up from reference TRBV30 and TRBJ2-1, is SQTIHQWPATLVQPVGSPLSLECTVEGTSNPNLYWYRQAAGRGLQLLFYSVGIGQISSEVPQNLSASRPQDRQFILSSKKLLLSDSGFYLCAWSVYRGGPLDNEQFFGPGTRLTVL.

V usage is TRBV28 and J usage is TRBJ1-1; tentative D call: TRBD1 (5 bases). Between the trimmed V and J ends, which lost 8 bases and 0 bases, there was a span of 16 bases. Germline CDR1 is MDHEN and CDR2 is SYDVKM. The CDR3 runs to 15 residues. Written as DNA, the CDR3 is TGTGCCAGCCCTCCAGGGCCCCAGATGAACACTGAAGCTTTCTTT. This translates into CASPPGPQMNTEAFF.

This clone was seen more than once but under ten times. The chain couples TRBV10-3 to TRBJ2-7; 11 bases align to TRBD2. There are 15 residues in the CDR3. The V segment lost 6 bases and the J segment 1 base; nucleotides outside the gene matches: 5. Germline assignment: CDR1 ENHRY and CDR2 SYGVKD. The CDR3 here is CAISSTSGRSYEQYF. CDR3 coding DNA: TGTGCCATCAGCTCAACTAGCGGGAGATCCTACGAGCAGTACTTC.

There are a few counts of this clone. The V and J genes are TRBV14 and TRBJ1-4, with 11 bases fitting TRBD1. The V gene's germline CDR1 is SGHDN and CDR2 FVKESK. The V and J ends lost 5 bases and 10 bases, in that order; junction bases with no gene match: 6. The CDR3 is 14 amino acids. CDR3 sequence reads: CASSSGTGGAKLFF. The CDR3 DNA follows: TGTGCCAGCAGCTCCGGGACAGGGGGTGCAAAACTGTTTTTT.

This clone was detected a few times. The gene calls are TRBV7-9 and TRBJ1-3; 7 bases align to TRBD1. The germline gives CDR1 SEHNR, CDR2 FQNEAQ (reference sequence). The J segment lost 2 bases and the V segment lost 5 bases, leaving 3 bases of the junction unmatched. This CDR3 region has 14 residues. The CDR3 DNA reads as TGTGCCAGCAGCGTCGACAGGGCTGGAAACACCATATATTTT. As protein: CASSVDRAGNTIYF.

The chain has TRBV28 and TRBJ1-6, with a possible D match to TRBD1 (5 bases). In germline, CDR1 is MDHEN, CDR2 SYDVKM. Trimming pared 11 bases from V and 8 bases from J, leaving 13 bases between. This CDR3 spans 12 amino acids. CDR3 amino acids: CAGAYEDSPLHF. As DNA, the CDR3 is TGTGCCGGGGCGTACGAAGATTCACCCCTCCACTTT. Full variable domain (remainder filled in from reference TRBV28 and TRBJ1-6): DVKVTQSSRYLVKRTGEKVFLECVQDMDHENMFWYRQDPGLGLRLIYFSYDVKMKEKGDIPEGYSVSREKKERFSLILESASTNQTSMYLCAGAYEDSPLHFGNGTRLTVT.

The genes are TRBV9 and TRBJ2-3; 8 bases align to TRBD2. CDR1 is SGDLS and CDR2 is YYNGEE in the germline V gene. The CDR3 totals 15 residues. J lost 5 bases, V lost 4 bases, and 9 bases had no gene match. Here the CDR3 DNA reads TGTGCCAGCAGCCTTTCACGGACTAGCTTAGATACGCAGTATTTT. Amino acids: CASSLSRTSLDTQYF.

Only a few counts were recorded for this clone. The chain's CDR3 is CAWSVGRFWSPLHF. DNA for the CDR3: TGTGCCTGGAGTGTAGGAAGATTTTGGTCACCCCTCCACTTT. This sequence joins TRBV30 and TRBJ1-6; D unresolved. Germline V gene sequence: CDR1 GTSNPN, CDR2 SVGIG (reference sequence). V gave up 0 bases and J gave up 10 bases, with 13 bases separating them. The CDR3 is 14 amino acids.

This clone has a handful of counts. Other DNA sequences within the sample encode an identical CDR3. CDR3 coding DNA: TGTGCCAGCAGCCCTTGGACAGGACAAGAGACCCAGTACTTC. Its translation is CASSPWTGQETQYF. The chain joins TRBV7-9 to TRBJ2-5; the match to TRBD1 covers 7 bases. This CDR3 has 14 residues. The ends lost 5 bases at V and 2 bases at J; junction bases unmatched: 5. In germline, CDR1 is SEHNR, CDR2 FQNEAQ (reference sequence). Based on the CDR3 plus reference TRBV7-9 and TRBJ2-5, the full variable domain is DTGVSQNPRHKITKRGQNVTFRCDPISEHNRLYWYRQTLGQGPEFLTYFQNEAQLEKSRLLSDRFSAERPKGSFSTLEIQRTEQGDSAMYLCASSPWTGQETQYFGPGTRLLVL.

This clone occurred a few times. The chain employs TRBV7-2 and TRBJ2-3; 10 bases are shared with TRBD2. The V gene end was trimmed by 5 bases and the J gene end by 4 bases; junction bases not matched to a gene: 6. The CDR3 spans 15 residues. Germline V lookup: CDR1 SGHTA, CDR2 FQGNSA. The CDR3 DNA sequence: TGTGCCAGCAGCCGTCTAGCGGGGGCTCCAGATACGCAGTATTTT. Protein: CASSRLAGAPDTQYF.

This clone was detected only a few times. This chain uses TRBV7-9 with TRBJ2-3, with 8 bases aligning to TRBD2. CDR3 size: 15 residues. The V gene's germline CDR1 is SEHNR and CDR2 FQNEAQ (reference sequence). V was clipped by 5 bases and J by 5 bases; unmatched bases: 9. The CDR3 region has the DNA TGTGCCAGCAGCGCCGGGGTAGCGGGGTTAGATACGCAGTATTTT. Residues: CASSAGVAGLDTQYF.

The rearrangement uses TRBV6-6 and TRBJ2-1; D is ambiguous. The V gene lost 4 bases and the J gene lost 7 bases, with 14 bases spanning the gap. This CDR3 has 14 amino acids. Germline CDR1 reads MNHNY; CDR2 reads SVGAGI (reference sequence). Here the CDR3 DNA reads TGTGCCAGCAGTTTTCCCTCGGGCTTTAATGAGCAGTTCTTC. Encoded protein: CASSFPSGFNEQFF.

This clone was seen more than once but under ten times. The gene calls are TRBV7-2 and TRBJ2-3; 8 positions match TRBD2. The V and J ends lost 3 bases and 6 bases, in that order; junction bases with no gene match: 2. This CDR3 is 13 amino acids long. Germline loops: CDR1 SGHTA, CDR2 FQGNSA. The CDR3 loop is CASSLEREDTQYF. In nucleotides, the CDR3 is TGTGCCAGCAGCTTGGAGCGGGAGGATACGCAGTATTTT.

This clone was seen more than once but under ten times. The rearrangement links TRBV30 to TRBJ1-2, with D unresolved. CDR1 is GTSNPN and CDR2 is SVGIG in the germline V gene (reference sequence). The V end was cut by 5 bases, the J end by 3 bases, with 13 bases between. The CDR3 has 13 amino acids. DNA of the CDR3: TGTGCCTGGGGGAGGCTAAAGTACTATGGCTACACCTTC. Its translation is CAWGRLKYYGYTF. The complete variable domain, with remaining parts taken from reference TRBV30 and TRBJ1-2, reads SQTIHQWPATLVQPVGSPLSLECTVEGTSNPNLYWYRQAAGRGLQLLFYSVGIGQISSEVPQNLSASRPQDRQFILSSKKLLLSDSGFYLCAWGRLKYYGYTFGSGTRLTVV.

Concerning this clone itself: This specimen includes other DNA sequences encoding the same CDR3. The genes are TRBV30 and TRBJ1-5; the D gene is possibly TRBD1 (5 bases). V dropped 3 bases and J dropped 2 bases, with 8 bases sitting between them. The germline V gene has CDR1 GTSNPN and CDR2 SVGIG (reference sequence). CDR3 length: 13 amino acids. CDR3 region: CAWRGQGNQPQHF. CDR3 nucleotide sequence: TGTGCCTGGAGGGGGCAGGGCAATCAGCCCCAGCATTTT.